The subject of this entry is one T cell receptor (beta chain). This sample was taken from a study of cytomegalovirus exposure and HLA in healthy donors. Study information: Early release data held 75 million to 100 million unique TCRs from HLA-typed donors.

Germline CDR1 is SSHAT and CDR2 is FNYEAQ (reference sequence). CDR3 length equals 15 residues. The junction had 2 bases not matched to a gene; V was cut back by 1 base and J by 5 bases. Primers: 60 Vbeta forward and 13 Jbeta reverse. The method was immunoSEQ multiplex PCR; TCRdb's version includes in-frame clones alone and lacks a portion of them. Of about 160,000 clones listed, approximately 80% are singletons. This TCR was sampled from a young woman in good health and CMV-seropositive. The sequencing sample was made of PBMCs. V and J are TRBV7-7 and TRBJ2-2; 9 bases line up with TRBD1. This CDR3 is CASSLGGTGTGELFF. The CDR3 DNA reads TGTGCCAGCAGCTTAGGGGGGACAGGGACCGGGGAGCTGTTTTTT.